Shown below are 29 T cell receptor beta chains from a single sample sequenced in a study of OX40 agonist ivuxolimab in advanced cancers. Library construction relied on the immunoSEQ multiplex PCR assay. Entries here come from immuneACCESS through TCRdb and include only in-frame sequences with V and J called. Some clones fail to appear in such tables; in the studies checked, an unresolved V gene covers under half of the shortfall, and the cause of the remainder is unknown. The sample table records tens of thousands of clones; approximately 90% of these occur just once. The ten largest account for less than 1.5% of the sample. This specimen was CD4+ or CD8+ T cells sorted from blood, taken in a trial of the OX40 agonist ivuxolimab. The source of these receptors is an adult with an advanced solid tumor such as melanoma, head and neck, liver or kidney cancer.

The genes are TRBV5-4 and TRBJ1-2; D perhaps matches TRBD1 (6 bases). The V end lost 0 bases, the J end lost 8 bases, and 17 bases lay between the germline ends. This CDR3 has 15 amino acids. Germline loops: CDR1 SGHNT, CDR2 YYREEE (reference sequence). The CDR3 spells CASSLEARGSDGYTF. CDR3 nucleotide sequence: TGTGCCAGCAGCTTGGAGGCGAGGGGGAGTGACGGCTACACCTTC.

The chain combines TRBV27 with TRBJ2-1, with TRBD2 matching 10 bases. Germline assignment: CDR1 MNHEY and CDR2 SMNVEV (reference sequence). Unmatched junction bases numbered 11, after V lost 6 bases and J lost 9 bases. This CDR3 is 15 amino acids long. CDR3 DNA: TGTGCCAGCAGACTTAGCGGGAGGAGAACGGGTGAGCAGTTCTTC. Amino acids: CASRLSGRRTGEQFF.

The chain joins TRBV5-1 to TRBJ2-1, with 8 bases lining up with TRBD2. With V trimmed by 4 bases and J by 0 bases, 9 bases remained unmatched. The CDR3 loop spans 17 amino acids. The germline gives CDR1 SGHRS, CDR2 YFSETQ. CDR3 protein: CASSPSSGVSSYNEQFF. The CDR3 nucleotides are TGCGCCAGCAGCCCTAGTAGCGGGGTTAGCTCCTACAATGAGCAGTTCTTC.

This clone was detected only a few times. The chain uses TRBV19 and TRBJ1-5; D gene ambiguous. The V and J ends lost 4 bases and 2 bases respectively, with 9 bases between them. From germline, CDR1 is LNHDA and CDR2 SQIVND (reference sequence). This CDR3 is built from 14 residues. The CDR3 spells CASSTGDGNQPQHF. CDR3 bases: TGTGCCAGTAGTACCGGGGATGGCAATCAGCCCCAGCATTTT.

The gene calls are TRBV5-1 and TRBJ2-5; D could derive from TRBD1 or TRBD2 (6 bases each). The CDR3 has 14 amino acids. V dropped 4 bases and J dropped 5 bases, with 15 bases sitting between them. In germline, CDR1 is SGHRS, CDR2 YFSETQ. CDR3 sequence: CASSPGGIGETQYF. The CDR3 bases are TGCGCCAGCAGCCCCGGGGGCATCGGGGAGACCCAGTACTTC.

The chain couples TRBV25-1 to TRBJ1-1; no firm D call. CDR3 length: 15 residues. V dropped 1 base and J dropped 5 bases, with 14 bases sitting between them. Germline CDR1 reads MGHDK; CDR2 reads SYGVNS. As DNA, the CDR3 is TGTGCCAGCAGTGAATCGGGCGTGGGTGGGACTGAAGCTTTCTTT. It specifies CASSESGVGGTEAFF.

CDR3 nucleotides: TGTGCCACCCAGGAAGTGAATCAGCCCCAGCATTTT. Translating gives CATQEVNQPQHF. V gene TRBV2 combines with J gene TRBJ1-5, with D hard to call. Trimming left V 10 bases short and J 4 bases short, with 11 bases between. The germline CDR1 and CDR2 sequences are SNHLY and FYNNEI. CDR3 length equals 12 residues.

This clone appeared a few times. The genes are TRBV30 and TRBJ1-6, with 7 bases identical to TRBD1. Losses at the gene ends were 1 base for V and 0 bases for J; bases not matched to a gene: 3. The CDR3 spans 16 residues. Germline assignment: CDR1 GTSNPN and CDR2 SVGIG (reference sequence). Written as DNA, the CDR3 is TGTGCCTGGAGTGCGACAGGGAGCTCCTATAATTCACCCCTCCACTTT. Protein: CAWSATGSSYNSPLHF.

The chain uses TRBV15 and TRBJ2-3; D is unresolved. CDR3 size: 15 residues. V shed 1 base and J shed 0 bases, with 8 bases lying between them. Germline CDR1 and CDR2: LNHNV and YYDKDF (reference sequence). The CDR3, as DNA: TGTGCCACCAGCAGAGCGGTGGGTAGCACAGATACGCAGTATTTT. Amino acid sequence: CATSRAVGSTDTQYF.

This chain uses TRBV7-2 with TRBJ1-2, with no clear D. The germline V gene has CDR1 SGHTA and CDR2 FQGNSA. Trimming took 5 bases from V and 2 from J, leaving 9 bases between them. This CDR3 is 13 amino acids long. The CDR3 loop is CASSPATNYGYTF. The CDR3 DNA reads as TGTGCCAGCAGCCCGGCGACGAACTATGGCTACACCTTC.

This chain links TRBV10-3 with TRBJ2-6; D possibly matches TRBD1 or TRBD2 (5 bases each). CDR1 and CDR2 (germline): ENHRY, SYGVKD. V shed 3 bases and J shed 4 bases, with 13 bases lying between them. The CDR3 totals 16 residues. The CDR3 sequence: CAISENGGSGANVLTF. The CDR3 DNA is TGTGCCATCAGTGAAAATGGGGGATCCGGGGCCAACGTCCTGACTTTC.

The genes are TRBV18 and TRBJ1-1; D might be TRBD1 (6 bases). Germline V gene sequence: CDR1 KGHSH, CDR2 LQKENI. With 0 bases removed from V and 10 bases from J, the gap between germline ends came to 12 bases. CDR3 length equals 13 residues. The CDR3 loop reads CASSPPARGPAFF. In DNA form, the CDR3 reads TGTGCCAGCTCACCACCGGCCCGGGGGCCAGCTTTCTTT.

The V call is TRBV9, the J call TRBJ1-2, with D unclear. Germline assignment: CDR1 SGDLS and CDR2 YYNGEE. The V end lost 5 bases, the J end lost 2 bases, and 10 bases lay between the germline ends. The CDR3 covers 13 residues. In DNA form, the CDR3 reads TGTGCCAGCAGGACGACAAGCAACTATGGCTACACCTTC. It codes for CASRTTSNYGYTF.

The V call is TRBV11-2, the J call TRBJ1-1, with D possibly being TRBD1 (5 bases). The V end lost 0 bases, the J end lost 4 bases, and 15 bases lay between the germline ends. This CDR3 comprises 16 residues. Germline V CDR1 and CDR2: SGHAT, FQNNGV. CDR3 in DNA: TGTGCCAGCAGCTTAGAATTCGGGACCACGCGCACTGAAGCTTTCTTT. The encoded protein is CASSLEFGTTRTEAFF.

The chain recombines TRBV7-2 with TRBJ1-2, with D tentatively TRBD1 (5 bases). V lost 5 bases, J lost 4 bases, and 11 bases lay in between. Germline-derived CDR1 and CDR2 are SGHTA and FQGNSA. This CDR3 has 13 amino acids. The CDR3 DNA follows: TGTGCCAGCAGCCTCCGAGGGACCTATGGCTACACCTTC. This encodes CASSLRGTYGYTF.

The chain has TRBV28 and TRBJ2-1; 10 bases match TRBD2. Germline lookup yields CDR1 MDHEN and CDR2 SYDVKM. Trimming took 5 bases from V and 4 from J; bases not matched to a gene: 5. There are 15 residues in the CDR3. In nucleotides, the CDR3 is TGTGCCAGCAGTCCTAGCGGGAGAACGTACAATGAGCAGTTCTTC. It specifies CASSPSGRTYNEQFF.

The gene calls are TRBV5-6 and TRBJ2-7; 10 bases are shared with TRBD1. Germline lookup yields CDR1 SGHDT and CDR2 YYEEEE. With V trimmed by 4 bases and J by 1 base, 5 bases remained unmatched. The CDR3 runs 15 residues. CDR3 region: CASSTGTGASYEQYF. The DNA for the CDR3 is TGTGCCAGCAGCACGGGGACAGGGGCTTCCTACGAGCAGTACTTC. Full variable domain (outside the CDR3, taken from reference TRBV5-6 and TRBJ2-7): DAGVTQSPTHLIKTRGQQVTLRCSPKSGHDTVSWYQQALGQGPQFIFQYYEEEERQRGNFPDRFSGHQFPNYSSELNVNALLLGDSALYLCASSTGTGASYEQYFGPGTRLTVT.

The J gene is TRBJ2-1, the V gene TRBV19; 10 bases are shared with TRBD1. The V gene's germline CDR1 is LNHDA and CDR2 SQIVND (reference sequence). Trimming cost V 5 bases and J 4 bases; bases outside gene matches: 8. This CDR3 comprises 16 residues. CDR3 bases: TGTGCCAGTAGTTTCCGTAGACAGGGGGCGTACAATGAGCAGTTCTTC. Its translation is CASSFRRQGAYNEQFF.

The V and J genes are TRBV19 and TRBJ2-1; 9 bases map to TRBD1. CDR3 length: 14 amino acids. J lost 8 bases, V lost 7 bases, and 9 bases had no gene match. The V gene's germline CDR1 is LNHDA and CDR2 SQIVND (reference sequence). Here the CDR3 DNA reads TGTGCCAGTATAAGGACAGGGGATGGCGATGAGCAGTTCTTC. This gives the protein CASIRTGDGDEQFF.

The genes are TRBV18 and TRBJ1-5, with D perhaps TRBD1 (6 bases). Trimming removed 6 bases at V and 3 bases at J, with 12 bases between. The CDR3 loop spans 14 amino acids. CDR1 and CDR2 from the germline V gene are KGHSH and LQKENI. In DNA, the CDR3 is TGTGCCAGCTCTCTACAGGGAAACAATCAGCCCCAGCATTTT. The encoded protein is CASSLQGNNQPQHF.

The chain links TRBV28 to TRBJ1-2, with 10 bases aligning to TRBD1. The CDR3 spans 15 residues. Per germline, CDR1 MDHEN and CDR2 SYDVKM. V gave up 7 bases and J gave up 3 bases; unmatched junction bases: 8. The CDR3 coding sequence is TGTGCCAGCAAGAGTCGAGGGACAGGGGACTATGGCTACACCTTC. Amino acids: CASKSRGTGDYGYTF.

This chain's CDR3 is CASSSRQGTNTEAFF. The CDR3 bases are TGTGCCAGCAGCTCTCGACAGGGAACTAACACTGAAGCTTTCTTT. The chain links TRBV7-9 to TRBJ1-1; 7 nucleotides align to TRBD1. The CDR3 is 15 residues long. V lost 4 bases, J lost 2 bases, and 7 bases stayed unmatched. The germline V gene has CDR1 SEHNR and CDR2 FQNEAQ (reference sequence).

A few counts support this clone. The chain employs TRBV2 and TRBJ1-4; D is unresolved. The CDR3 extends over 14 amino acids. Germline V CDR1 and CDR2: SNHLY, FYNNEI. V was pared by 7 bases and J by 2 bases, with 11 bases between. In DNA, the CDR3 is TGTGCCAGCATTATGCTCGGGACTAATGAAAAACTGTTTTTT. It yields the protein CASIMLGTNEKLFF.

This clone has only one observation. Here the CDR3 DNA reads TGTGCCAGTGGTACCTCAACCTCCTACAATGAGCAGTTCTTC. Residues: CASGTSTSYNEQFF. J is TRBJ2-1 and V is TRBV19; D uncertain. The germline gives CDR1 LNHDA, CDR2 SQIVND (reference sequence). V was pared by 8 bases and J by 0 bases, with 11 bases between. The CDR3 contains 14 residues.

This chain uses TRBV5-6 with TRBJ1-5, with unresolved D. CDR1 and CDR2 from the germline V gene are SGHDT and YYEEEE. V shed 1 base and J shed 2 bases, with 7 bases lying between them. This CDR3 is 14 amino acids long. CDR3 bases: TGTGCCAGCAGCTTGTACGTAGGCAATCAGCCCCAGCATTTT. Translated, it gives CASSLYVGNQPQHF. Together with reference TRBV5-6 and TRBJ1-5, the CDR3 gives the full variable domain: DAGVTQSPTHLIKTRGQQVTLRCSPKSGHDTVSWYQQALGQGPQFIFQYYEEEERQRGNFPDRFSGHQFPNYSSELNVNALLLGDSALYLCASSLYVGNQPQHFGDGTRLSIL.

V usage is TRBV18 and J usage is TRBJ2-4; D is unclear. Trimming stripped 1 base from V and 6 bases from J, with 7 bases between. Germline CDR1 is KGHSH and CDR2 is LQKENI. CDR3 length: 13 residues. CDR3 residues: CASSPQGVNIQYF. Here the CDR3 DNA reads TGTGCCAGCTCACCACAAGGAGTAAACATTCAGTACTTC.

The rearrangement joins TRBV20-1 to TRBJ2-5; D not certain. Germline assignment: CDR1 DFQATT and CDR2 SNEGSKA (reference sequence). This CDR3 region has 11 residues. V shed 5 bases and J shed 3 bases, with 7 bases lying between them. CDR3 protein: CSARVEETQYF. CDR3 DNA sequence: TGCAGTGCTCGGGTAGAAGAGACCCAGTACTTC.

V usage is TRBV5-4 and J usage is TRBJ2-7; 12 positions match TRBD1. Germline values: CDR1 SGHNT, CDR2 YYREEE (reference sequence). With 3 bases clipped from V and 2 bases from J, the junction kept 3 bases outside the gene matches. CDR3 length equals 15 residues. The CDR3 DNA follows: TGTGCCAGCAGCTCCCGGGACAGGGGGCCCTACGAGCAGTACTTC. Its protein is CASSSRDRGPYEQYF.

V usage is TRBV5-4 and J usage is TRBJ2-5, with D possibly matching TRBD2 (5 bases). Germline V gene sequence: CDR1 SGHNT, CDR2 YYREEE (reference sequence). V was shortened by 1 base and J by 1 base, with 11 bases between the two germline ends. The CDR3 spans 15 residues. The CDR3 DNA sequence: TGTGCCAGCAGCTTGCGAAGCGGAGGCCAAGAGACCCAGTACTTC. It yields the protein CASSLRSGGQETQYF. The full variable domain, completed using reference TRBV5-4 and TRBJ2-5, is ETGVTQSPTHLIKTRGQQVTLRCSSQSGHNTVSWYQQALGQGPQFIFQYYREEENGRGNFPPRFSGLQFPNYSSELNVNALELDDSALYLCASSLRSGGQETQYFGPGTRLLVL.